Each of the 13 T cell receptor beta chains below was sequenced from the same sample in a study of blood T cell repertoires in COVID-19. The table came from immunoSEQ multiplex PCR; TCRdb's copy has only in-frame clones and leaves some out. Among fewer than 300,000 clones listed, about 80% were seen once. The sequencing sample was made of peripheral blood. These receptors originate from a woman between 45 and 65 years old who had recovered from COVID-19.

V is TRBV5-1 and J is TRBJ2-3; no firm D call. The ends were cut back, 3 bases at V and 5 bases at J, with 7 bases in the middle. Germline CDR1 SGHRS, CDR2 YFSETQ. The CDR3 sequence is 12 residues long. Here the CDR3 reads CASSSFGDTQYF. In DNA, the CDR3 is TGCGCCAGCAGCTCCTTCGGAGATACGCAGTATTTT.

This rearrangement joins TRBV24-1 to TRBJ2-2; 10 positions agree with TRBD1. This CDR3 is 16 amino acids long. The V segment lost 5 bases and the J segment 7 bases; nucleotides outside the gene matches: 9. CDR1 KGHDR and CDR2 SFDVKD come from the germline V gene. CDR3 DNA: TGTGCCACCAGTGCCCCTGGGACAGGGGACGGCGGGGAGCTGTTTTTT. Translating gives CATSAPGTGDGGELFF.

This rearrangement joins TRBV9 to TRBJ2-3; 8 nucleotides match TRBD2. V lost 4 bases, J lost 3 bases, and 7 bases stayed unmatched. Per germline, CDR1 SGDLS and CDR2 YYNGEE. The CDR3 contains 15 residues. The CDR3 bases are TGTGCCAGCAGCTCTCACGGGGGGGAAACAGATACGCAGTATTTT. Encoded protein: CASSSHGGETDTQYF.

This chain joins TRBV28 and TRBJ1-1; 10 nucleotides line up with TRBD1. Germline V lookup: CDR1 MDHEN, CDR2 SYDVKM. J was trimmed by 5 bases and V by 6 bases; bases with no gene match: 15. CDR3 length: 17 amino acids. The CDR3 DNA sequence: TGTGCCAGCAGAGAAACCGACAGGGGGCGGTTCAGGACTGAAGCTTTCTTT. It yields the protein CASRETDRGRFRTEAFF.

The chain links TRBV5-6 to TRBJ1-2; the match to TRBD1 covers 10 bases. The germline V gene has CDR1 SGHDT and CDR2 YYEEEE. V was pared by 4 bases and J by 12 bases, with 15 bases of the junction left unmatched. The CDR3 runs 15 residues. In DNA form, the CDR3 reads TGTGCCAGCAGCCCAAGGACAGGGGGGAAGTTTTTCGACACCTTC. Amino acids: CASSPRTGGKFFDTF.

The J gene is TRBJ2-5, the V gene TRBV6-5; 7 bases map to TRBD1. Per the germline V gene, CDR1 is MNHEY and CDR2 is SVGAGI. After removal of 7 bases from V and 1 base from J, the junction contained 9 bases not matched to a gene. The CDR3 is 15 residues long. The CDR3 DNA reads TGTGCCAGCATCAGACAGGGAGCCCCCCAAGAGACCCAGTACTTC. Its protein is CASIRQGAPQETQYF.

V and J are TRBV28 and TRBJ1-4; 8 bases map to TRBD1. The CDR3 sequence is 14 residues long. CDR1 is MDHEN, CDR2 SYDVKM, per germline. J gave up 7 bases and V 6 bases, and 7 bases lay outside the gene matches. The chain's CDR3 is CASRPTDRAEKLFF. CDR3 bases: TGTGCCAGCAGACCCACGGACAGGGCTGAAAAACTGTTTTTT.

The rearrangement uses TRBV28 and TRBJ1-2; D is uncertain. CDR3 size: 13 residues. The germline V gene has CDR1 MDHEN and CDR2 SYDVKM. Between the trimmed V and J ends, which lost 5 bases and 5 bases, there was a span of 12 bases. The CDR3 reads CASSVQEGYGYTF. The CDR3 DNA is TGTGCCAGCAGTGTTCAGGAGGGTTATGGCTACACCTTC.

As DNA, the CDR3 is TGTGCCAGCATCCCCACCCAGGACAACAGCTACGAGCAGTACTTC. Protein sequence: CASIPTQDNSYEQYF. The chain recombines TRBV6-5 with TRBJ2-7, with D perhaps matching TRBD1 (5 bases). The CDR3 extends over 15 amino acids. The V and J ends lost 7 bases and 3 bases respectively, with 19 bases between them. Germline V gene data show CDR1 as MNHEY and CDR2 as SVGAGI.

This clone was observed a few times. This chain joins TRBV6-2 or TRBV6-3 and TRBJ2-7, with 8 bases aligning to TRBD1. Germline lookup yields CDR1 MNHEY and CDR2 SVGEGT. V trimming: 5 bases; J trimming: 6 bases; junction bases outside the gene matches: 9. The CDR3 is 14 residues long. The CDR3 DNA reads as TGTGCCAGCAGTCCACCGGGACAGGCCCCCGAGCAGTACTTC. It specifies CASSPPGQAPEQYF.

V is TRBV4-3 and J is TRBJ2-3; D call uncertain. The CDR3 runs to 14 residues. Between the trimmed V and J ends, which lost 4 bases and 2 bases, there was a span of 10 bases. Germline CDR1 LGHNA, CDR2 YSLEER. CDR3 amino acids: CASSLRSFTDTQYF. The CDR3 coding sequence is TGCGCCAGCAGCCTGAGGTCCTTCACAGATACGCAGTATTTT.

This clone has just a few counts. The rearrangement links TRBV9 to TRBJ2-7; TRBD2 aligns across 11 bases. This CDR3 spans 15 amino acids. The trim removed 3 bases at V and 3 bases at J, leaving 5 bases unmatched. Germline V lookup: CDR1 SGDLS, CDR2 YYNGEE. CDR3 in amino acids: CASSATSGELYEQYF. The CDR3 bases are TGTGCCAGCAGCGCGACTAGCGGGGAACTCTACGAGCAGTACTTC.

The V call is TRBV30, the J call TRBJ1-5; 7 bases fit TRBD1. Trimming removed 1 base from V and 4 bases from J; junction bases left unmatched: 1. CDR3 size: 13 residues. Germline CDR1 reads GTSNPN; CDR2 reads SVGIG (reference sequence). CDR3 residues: CAWSGDRNQPQHF. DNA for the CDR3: TGTGCCTGGAGTGGGGACAGAAATCAGCCCCAGCATTTT.